These 19 T cell receptor beta chains share one sample of origin, sequenced in a study of cytomegalovirus exposure and HLA in healthy donors. The PCR was carried out with 60 Vbeta primers and 13 Jbeta primers. Repertoires were generated with immunoSEQ multiplex PCR, while TCRdb's copy carries only in-frame clones and drops some. The sample holds over 150,000 clones, more than 75% seen once. The specimen sequenced was PBMCs. The receptors were sampled from a man aged 30 to 39 in good health and CMV-seropositive.

This chain connects TRBV10-3 to TRBJ2-3; 9 positions match TRBD2. The junction had 7 bases not matched to a gene; V was cut back by 8 bases and J by 7 bases. CDR3 length: 13 amino acids. From germline, CDR1 is ENHRY and CDR2 SYGVKD. CDR3 nucleotide sequence: TGTGCCATCGCTTGGCGGGAGGGGAATACGCAGTATTTT. Its translation: CAIAWREGNTQYF.

This chain uses TRBV5-1 with TRBJ2-2, with 7 bases that match TRBD1. CDR3 length: 15 residues. Germline assignment: CDR1 SGHRS and CDR2 YFSETQ. The V and J ends lost 6 bases and 2 bases, in that order; junction bases with no gene match: 7. CDR3 protein: CASTFGDRNTGELFF. CDR3 coding DNA: TGCGCCAGCACTTTTGGGGACAGAAACACCGGGGAGCTGTTTTTT.

The chain couples TRBV11-2 to TRBJ2-5; 14 bases are shared with TRBD2. This CDR3 has 18 residues. The J segment lost 4 bases and the V segment lost 5 bases, leaving 12 bases of the junction unmatched. Germline CDR1 SGHAT, CDR2 FQNNGV. The CDR3 DNA reads as TGTGCCAGCAGCAAGCGCCGGACTAGCGGGAGGAGGGCAGAGACCCAGTACTTC. Translating gives CASSKRRTSGRRAETQYF.

The genes are TRBV25-1 and TRBJ2-1, with 8 bases aligning to TRBD1. CDR3 length: 14 residues. The germline V gene has CDR1 MGHDK and CDR2 SYGVNS. After removal of 3 bases from V and 3 bases from J, the junction contained 1 base not matched to a gene. The CDR3 reads CASSDRGLYNEQFF. The CDR3 nucleotides are TGTGCCAGCAGTGACAGGGGGCTCTACAATGAGCAGTTCTTC.

CDR3 amino acids: CASSLNRGSYEQYF. The CDR3 coding sequence is TGTGCCAGCAGTTTAAACAGGGGGTCCTACGAGCAGTACTTC. The chain combines TRBV27 with TRBJ2-5; 8 bases line up with TRBD1. The J call may be mistaken, given a closer DNA end match to TRBJ2-7. The CDR3 is 14 amino acids. The V gene's germline CDR1 is MNHEY and CDR2 SMNVEV (reference sequence).

This clone appeared once. The rearrangement joins TRBV7-2 to TRBJ2-1; unclear D gene. The germline CDR1 and CDR2 sequences are SGHTA and FQGNSA. The CDR3 is 13 residues long. Trimming shortened V by 5 bases and J by 0 bases, and 5 bases separated the two germline ends. CDR3 in DNA: TGTGCCAGCAGCCTGAGCTCCTACAATGAGCAGTTCTTC. It translates to CASSLSSYNEQFF.

The CDR3 DNA is TGTGCCAGCAGTACCTTAGGACAGGGAGGTTTCGGTGGCTACACCTTC. Its translation is CASSTLGQGGFGGYTF. This chain uses TRBV27 with TRBJ1-2, with TRBD1 matching over 8 bases. Germline values: CDR1 MNHEY, CDR2 SMNVEV (reference sequence). The V and J ends lost 5 bases and 7 bases, in that order; junction bases with no gene match: 15. The CDR3 is 16 amino acids.

J is TRBJ1-5 and V is TRBV27, with 7 bases matching TRBD1. Germline CDR1 is MNHEY and CDR2 is SMNVEV (reference sequence). The length of the CDR3 is 13 residues. With V trimmed by 5 bases and J by 5 bases, 3 bases remained unmatched. The CDR3 DNA reads TGTGCCAGCAGTCCAGGGGGAGATCAGCCCCAGCATTTT. This sequence encodes CASSPGGDQPQHF.

The chain couples TRBV5-8 to TRBJ1-2; 9 nucleotides align to TRBD1. This CDR3 is 13 amino acids long. The germline V gene encodes CDR1 SGHTS and CDR2 YDEGEE. J was trimmed by 8 bases and V by 4 bases; bases with no gene match: 6. The DNA of the CDR3 is TGTGCCAGCAGCGGGACAGGGATTAGAGGCTACACCTTC. As protein: CASSGTGIRGYTF.

The rearrangement uses TRBV7-3 and TRBJ2-1; 9 bases match TRBD2. V lost 1 base and J lost 5; bases outside the gene matches: 0. Looked up from germline, CDR1 is SGHTA and CDR2 is FQGTGA. CDR3 length equals 14 residues. CDR3 in amino acids: CASSLSGRDNEQFF. The CDR3 DNA reads TGTGCCAGCAGCTTAAGCGGGAGGGACAATGAGCAGTTCTTC.

This clone was observed a single time. V is TRBV14 and J is TRBJ2-6, with D perhaps matching TRBD1 (6 bases). V lost 1 base to trimming and J lost 3 bases, with 7 bases between them. The germline CDR1 and CDR2 sequences are SGHDN and FVKESK. This CDR3 comprises 15 residues. The CDR3 spells CASSQVQGGANVLTF. DNA of the CDR3: TGTGCCAGCAGCCAAGTACAGGGTGGGGCCAACGTCCTGACTTTC.

This clone was counted a single time. The rearrangement uses TRBV4-2 and TRBJ2-3, with D possibly matching TRBD1 (6 bases). Trimming removed 2 bases at V and 4 bases at J, with 16 bases between. In germline, CDR1 is LGHNA, CDR2 YNFKEQ. There are 16 residues in the CDR3. CDR3 sequence reads: CASSQLGGQAPDTQYF. The CDR3 region has the DNA TGTGCCAGCAGCCAACTTGGGGGCCAAGCACCAGATACGCAGTATTTT.

V usage is TRBV4-2 and J usage is TRBJ2-1, with TRBD2 matching 7 bases. The trim removed 1 base at V and 8 bases at J, leaving 2 bases unmatched. This CDR3 spans 13 amino acids. The germline V gene has CDR1 LGHNA and CDR2 YNFKEQ. The CDR3 sequence is CASSQVAGYEQFF. The CDR3 DNA reads TGTGCCAGCAGCCAAGTAGCGGGCTATGAGCAGTTCTTC.

V is TRBV28 and J is TRBJ2-6; no reliable D call. CDR1 is MDHEN, CDR2 SYDVKM, per germline. V lost 6 bases, J lost 0 bases, and 12 bases lay in between. CDR3 length: 16 amino acids. The CDR3: CASSNDKYSGANVLTF. The CDR3 DNA reads as TGTGCCAGCAGCAATGACAAGTACTCTGGGGCCAACGTCCTGACTTTC.

V usage is TRBV11-2 and J usage is TRBJ2-7, with D uncertain. The CDR3 consists of 12 residues. From germline, CDR1 is SGHAT and CDR2 FQNNGV. With 5 bases removed from V and 2 bases from J, the gap between germline ends came to 7 bases. CDR3 region: CASSPATYEQYF. The DNA of the CDR3 is TGTGCCAGCAGCCCCGCGACCTACGAGCAGTACTTC.

The chain uses TRBV10-3 and TRBJ1-3; the match to TRBD1 covers 9 bases. Germline CDR1 is ENHRY and CDR2 is SYGVKD. V was clipped by 6 bases and J by 1 base; unmatched bases: 4. The length of the CDR3 is 15 residues. In nucleotides, the CDR3 is TGTGCCATCAGACCCGGGACAGGGTCTGGAAACACCATATATTTT. Translated: CAIRPGTGSGNTIYF.

The CDR3: CASSPQGARSYTF. The CDR3 DNA reads TGTGCCAGCAGCCCACAGGGGGCGCGGAGCTACACCTTC. V is TRBV27 and J is TRBJ1-2, with 9 bases identical to TRBD1. The CDR3 runs to 13 residues. Germline CDR1 is MNHEY and CDR2 is SMNVEV (reference sequence). V shed 6 bases, J shed 9 bases, and the junction held 8 bases outside the gene matches.

This clone was found a few times. The chain is built from TRBV19 and TRBJ2-2; tentative D call: TRBD2 (6 bases). The germline CDR1 and CDR2 sequences are LNHDA and SQIVND (reference sequence). Trimming left V 5 bases short and J 3 bases short, with 16 bases between. The CDR3 spans 16 residues. This chain's CDR3 is CASSGGRGGYTGELFF. CDR3 DNA sequence: TGTGCCAGTAGTGGGGGTAGGGGAGGTTACACCGGGGAGCTGTTTTTT.

The rearrangement uses TRBV25-1 and TRBJ2-1; TRBD1 is a possible D gene (8 bases). The CDR3 is 16 amino acids. In germline, CDR1 is MGHDK, CDR2 SYGVNS. V lost 4 bases to trimming and J lost 7 bases, with 20 bases between them. Here the CDR3 reads CASSGDRGREENEQFF. The DNA of the CDR3 is TGTGCCAGCAGTGGCGACAGGGGACGGGAGGAAAATGAGCAGTTCTTC.